This T cell receptor (beta chain) was captured in a study of tumor and adjacent non-tumor tissue in lung cancer. Germline V CDR1 and CDR2: DFQATT, SNEGSKA (reference sequence). The ends were cut back, 8 bases at V and 5 bases at J, with 39 bases in the middle. CDR3 length: 20 amino acids. No cell sorting was done before RNA was extracted from the tissue. Three rounds of nested PCR, following a modified ARM-PCR protocol, produced the TCRbeta library. MiXCR was run by TCRdb on the multiplex PCR reads, yielding one entry per CDR3 protein. The profile shows about 200,000 distinct CDR3 sequences, about 71% of them singletons.

What was sequenced was lung tumor tissue. The rearrangement joins TRBV20-1 to TRBJ1-1, with D unresolved. The TCR was taken from a man between 60 and 75 years old with non-small cell lung cancer. The CDR3 sequence: CSSYARSFGLSPLARTEAFF. DNA of the CDR3: TGCAGTTCATACGCGCGGAGTTTCGGACTGAGCCCCCTAGCAAGGACTGAAGCTTTCTTT.